This T cell receptor beta chain is drawn from a study of regulatory T cells in long-lasting Graves disease. Stated time point: newly diagnosed GD, antithyroid drugs for less than 3 months. With RNA extracted from PBMCs as input, the TCR library was made. This clonotype was recorded many times. Per germline, CDR1 LGHNA and CDR2 YSLEER. The CDR3 has 15 residues. J gave up 5 bases and V 4 bases, and 9 bases lay outside the gene matches. The authors built TCR beta libraries using iRepertoire HTBI primers and Arm-PCR of CDR3 regions. TCRdb processed the multiplex PCR reads anew with MiXCR; each CDR3 protein has one entry. The data contain more than 450,000 distinct CDR3 sequences, more than 10% of them singletons. A further study also used this sample, focusing on T cells in Graves' hyperthyroidism and ophthalmopathy.

The rearrangement links TRBV4-3 to TRBJ2-7; TRBD1 aligns across 9 bases. The clonotype originates from a woman in her twenties or thirties with Graves disease. The material was peripheral blood mononuclear cells (PBMCs), obtained at new diagnosis, from a patient treated with antithyroid drugs. CDR3 bases: TGCGCCAGCAGCCGGGGGACAGGGTTGTGGGACGAGCAGTACTTC. This encodes CASSRGTGLWDEQYF.